Below are 14 T cell receptor beta chains sequenced from a single sample in a study of shared clonotypes between healthy human individuals. Profiling relied on immunoSEQ multiplex PCR, and the TCRdb table lists in-frame clones only, not all of them. The data show some 580,000 clones, more than 95% seen once. The sample taken for sequencing was naive CD4+ T cells sorted from blood. The subset: CD45RA+ positively selected. All receptors derive from a woman in her 30s in good health.

The genes are TRBV5-1 and TRBJ2-6; D not resolved. Germline CDR1 and CDR2: SGHRS and YFSETQ. V was pared by 4 bases and J by 0 bases, with 11 bases between. The CDR3 consists of 16 residues. In DNA, the CDR3 is TGCGCCAGCAGCAGGGCAATTTCCTCTGGGGCCAACGTCCTGACTTTC. This codes for CASSRAISSGANVLTF.

This rearrangement joins TRBV5-4 to TRBJ2-3; 10 nucleotides match TRBD2. CDR1 and CDR2 from the germline V gene are SGHNT and YYREEE (reference sequence). V trimming: 4 bases; J trimming: 2 bases; junction bases outside the gene matches: 4. This CDR3 comprises 15 residues. This CDR3 is CASSILAGNTDTQYF. CDR3 nucleotide sequence: TGTGCCAGCAGCATACTAGCGGGAAACACAGATACGCAGTATTTT.

V gene TRBV19 combines with J gene TRBJ2-2; 9 bases map to TRBD1. Per the germline V gene, CDR1 is LNHDA and CDR2 is SQIVND (reference sequence). CDR3 size: 16 residues. V dropped 5 bases and J dropped 3; count of bases not matched to a gene: 7. The CDR3 nucleotides are TGTGCCAGTAGTCATTACAGGGGGCGCGACACCGGGGAGCTGTTTTTT. Its translation is CASSHYRGRDTGELFF.

The J gene is TRBJ2-5, the V gene TRBV29-1; D may match TRBD1 or TRBD2 (5 bases each). CDR3 size: 13 residues. CDR1 and CDR2 (germline): SQVTM, ANQGSEA. Trimming shortened V by 3 bases and J by 4 bases, and 12 bases separated the two germline ends. CDR3 protein: CSVERGDRETQYF. The CDR3 DNA reads TGCAGCGTTGAGAGAGGGGACCGAGAGACCCAGTACTTC.

The chain employs TRBV6-6 and TRBJ2-7; tentative D call: TRBD1 (6 bases). Deletions cut 7 bases from V and 4 bases from J, with 20 bases between. The CDR3 spans 15 residues. Germline V gene sequence: CDR1 MNHNY, CDR2 SVGAGI (reference sequence). CDR3 in DNA: TGTGCCAGCACCATAAAGGACAGACCTCCTTACGAGCAGTACTTC. Protein product: CASTIKDRPPYEQYF.

Written as DNA, the CDR3 is TGTGCCAGCAGGGCCCCTCAAAGACCCCAGCATTTT. Protein product: CASRAPQRPQHF. This rearrangement joins TRBV28 to TRBJ1-5; D not certain. The CDR3 has 12 amino acids. CDR1 is MDHEN and CDR2 is SYDVKM in the germline V gene. V dropped 6 bases and J dropped 10 bases, with 13 bases sitting between them. Based on the CDR3 plus reference TRBV28 and TRBJ1-5, the full variable domain is DVKVTQSSRYLVKRTGEKVFLECVQDMDHENMFWYRQDPGLGLRLIYFSYDVKMKEKGDIPEGYSVSREKKERFSLILESASTNQTSMYLCASRAPQRPQHFGDGTRLSIL.

V gene TRBV10-1 combines with J gene TRBJ2-7; D is ambiguous. This CDR3 has 16 residues. Trimming stripped 10 bases from V and 12 bases from J, with 34 bases between. CDR1 is WNHNN and CDR2 is SYGVQD in the germline V gene (reference sequence). CDR3 nucleotides: TGCGCCACTGCGGAAGACTTTTCCCTCGGACGCGAGAGCCGGTACTTC. This encodes CATAEDFSLGRESRYF.

V usage is TRBV28 and J usage is TRBJ2-6; no clear D. The germline V and J ends were trimmed by 3 bases and 2 bases, with 11 bases remaining between them. The CDR3 totals 16 residues. Germline-derived CDR1 and CDR2 are MDHEN and SYDVKM. The CDR3 DNA reads TGTGCCAGCAGTTTTCTATCAAGGACTGGGGCCAACGTCCTGACTTTC. The encoded protein is CASSFLSRTGANVLTF. The full variable domain, with the rest looked up from reference TRBV28 and TRBJ2-6, is DVKVTQSSRYLVKRTGEKVFLECVQDMDHENMFWYRQDPGLGLRLIYFSYDVKMKEKGDIPEGYSVSREKKERFSLILESASTNQTSMYLCASSFLSRTGANVLTFGAGSRLTVL.

The chain combines TRBV30 with TRBJ2-2; 7 bases are a match to TRBD2. The CDR3 has 18 residues. Germline loops: CDR1 GTSNPN, CDR2 SVGIG (reference sequence). The J segment lost 6 bases and the V segment lost 6 bases, leaving 22 bases of the junction unmatched. The chain's CDR3 is CACPNERDWSGFPGELFF. The CDR3 DNA is TGTGCCTGCCCCAACGAGCGGGATTGGTCCGGTTTCCCCGGGGAGCTGTTTTTT.

The rearrangement joins TRBV18 to TRBJ2-5; D is possibly TRBD1 (6 bases). The CDR3 runs 13 residues. Germline V gene sequence: CDR1 KGHSH, CDR2 LQKENI. V gave up 3 bases and J gave up 3 bases, with 8 bases separating them. The DNA for the CDR3 is TGTGCCAGCTCACCGTGGACAGAAGAGACCCAGTACTTC. This translates into CASSPWTEETQYF.

The chain couples TRBV7-2 to TRBJ2-3; D remains ambiguous. CDR1 is SGHTA and CDR2 is FQGNSA in the germline V gene. V was trimmed by 2 bases and J by 2 bases, leaving 11 bases between them. CDR3 length: 15 amino acids. The CDR3, as DNA: TGTGCCAGCAGCTTATCCCGAGCGACCACAGATACGCAGTATTTT. Protein sequence: CASSLSRATTDTQYF.

The gene calls are TRBV28 and TRBJ2-1; 10 nucleotides agree with TRBD2. Germline CDR1 reads MDHEN; CDR2 reads SYDVKM. The V and J ends lost 2 bases and 1 base, in that order; junction bases with no gene match: 5. The CDR3 totals 17 residues. Here the CDR3 DNA reads TGTGCCAGCAGTTTACCGGGACTAGCGAGTTCCTACAATGAGCAGTTCTTC. It translates to CASSLPGLASSYNEQFF.

In DNA, the CDR3 is TGCGCCAGCAGGCTCGTCACAGCCATGAACACTGAAGCTTTCTTT. Amino acid sequence: CASRLVTAMNTEAFF. V and J are TRBV5-1 and TRBJ1-1; D uncertain. This CDR3 is built from 15 residues. Germline CDR1 reads SGHRS; CDR2 reads YFSETQ. V lost 5 bases and J 0 bases, leaving 14 bases between the germline ends. The full variable domain, completed using reference TRBV5-1 and TRBJ1-1, is KAGVTQTPRYLIKTRGQQVTLSCSPISGHRSVSWYQQTPGQGLQFLFEYFSETQRNKGNFPGRFSGRQFSNSRSEMNVSTLELGDSALYLCASRLVTAMNTEAFFGQGTRLTVV.

The count of this clone is one. The rearrangement links TRBV5-1 to TRBJ2-3, with TRBD2 matching over 14 bases. After removal of 4 bases from V and 10 bases from J, the junction contained 2 bases not matched to a gene. Germline values: CDR1 SGHRS, CDR2 YFSETQ. The CDR3 is 13 residues long. This CDR3 is CASSEGLAGAQYF. CDR3 coding DNA: TGCGCCAGCAGCGAGGGACTAGCGGGGGCGCAGTATTTT.